This T cell receptor beta chain was observed in a study of T cell responses to AZD1222 COVID-19 vaccine. The data were produced by immunoSEQ multiplex PCR, yet TCRdb's version contains in-frame clones alone and is incomplete. The repertoire holds approximately 150,000 clones, with roughly 90% as singletons. Findings of the study overall: AZD1222 recipients seropositive at baseline numbered only five to seven. Donors were largely white British and mainly female; clonal diversity was possibly underestimated. Vaccine-associated CD4 TCRs spanned spike, dominant at 160-218 and 743-854.

Trimming pared 4 bases from V and 14 bases from J, leaving 9 bases between. Germline V lookup: CDR1 SNHLY, CDR2 FYNNEI. The CDR3 runs 10 residues. Comment on this clone: Antigen: not known.

The rearrangement joins TRBV2 to TRBJ1-5; TRBD1 is a possible D gene (6 bases). The sequencing used peripheral blood, collected 28 days after the second AZD1222 dose. This clonotype was obtained from an adult who received the AZD1222 COVID-19 vaccine. CDR3 loop: CASSAGTKHF. The CDR3 nucleotides are TGTGCCAGCAGTGCCGGGACAAAGCATTTT.